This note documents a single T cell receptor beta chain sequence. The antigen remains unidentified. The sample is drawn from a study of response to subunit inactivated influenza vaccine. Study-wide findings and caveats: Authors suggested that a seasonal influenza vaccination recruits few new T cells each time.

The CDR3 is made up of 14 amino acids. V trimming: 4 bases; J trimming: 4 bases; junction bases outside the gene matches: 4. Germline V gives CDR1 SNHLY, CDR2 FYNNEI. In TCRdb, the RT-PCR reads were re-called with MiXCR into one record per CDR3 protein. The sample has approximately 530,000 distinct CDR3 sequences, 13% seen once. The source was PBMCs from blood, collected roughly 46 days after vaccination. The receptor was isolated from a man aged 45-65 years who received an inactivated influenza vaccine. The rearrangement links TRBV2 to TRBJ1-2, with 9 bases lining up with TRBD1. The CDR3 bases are TGTGCCAGCAGTGTCGAACAGGGGGCCTATGGCTACACCTTC. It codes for CASSVEQGAYGYTF.